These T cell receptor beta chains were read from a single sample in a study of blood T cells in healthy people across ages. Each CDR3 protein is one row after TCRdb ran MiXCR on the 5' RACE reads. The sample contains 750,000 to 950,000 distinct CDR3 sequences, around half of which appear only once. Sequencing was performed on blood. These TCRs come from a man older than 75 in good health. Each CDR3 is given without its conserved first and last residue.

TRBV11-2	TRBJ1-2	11	ASSSRQGLGYT
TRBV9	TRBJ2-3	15	ASSPLGSSDQHRYAY
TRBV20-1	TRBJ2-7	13	SARAVTSDSYEQY
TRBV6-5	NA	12	ASSPSGRGNEQY
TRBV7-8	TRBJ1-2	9	ASSFEDQAT
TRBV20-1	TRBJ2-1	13	SASLLAGVANEQF
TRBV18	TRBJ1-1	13	ASPPVQGSYAEAF
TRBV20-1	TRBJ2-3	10	SPNVRTDTQY
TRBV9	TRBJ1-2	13	ASSGGTNTNYGYT
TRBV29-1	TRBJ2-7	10	SVGGRAWEQY
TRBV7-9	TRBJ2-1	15	ASSQRTSGSLGNEQF
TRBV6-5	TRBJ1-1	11	ASSSLGNTEAF
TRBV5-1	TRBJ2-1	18	ASSSTRGSRTVSSYNEQF
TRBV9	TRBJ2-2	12	ASSVRALNGELF
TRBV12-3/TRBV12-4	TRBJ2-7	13	ASSFLRDRTYEQY
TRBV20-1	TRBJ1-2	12	SVRGSGLNYGYT
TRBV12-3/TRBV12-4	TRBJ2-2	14	ASSLRRLRNTGELF
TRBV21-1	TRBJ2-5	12	ASSKGSYQETQY
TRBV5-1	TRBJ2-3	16	ASSTGLAGGRVTDTQY
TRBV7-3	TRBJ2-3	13	ASSRGRHGTDTQY
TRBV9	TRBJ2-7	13	ASSVDSGASYEQY
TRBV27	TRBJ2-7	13	ASRPLAGEPYEQY
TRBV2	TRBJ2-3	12	ASSRLAGRDTQY
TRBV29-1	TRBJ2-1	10	SVKPKGNEQF
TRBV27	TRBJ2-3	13	ASSLDSQGGRYAY
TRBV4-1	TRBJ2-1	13	ASSQDREVGGEQF
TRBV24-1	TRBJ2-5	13	ATSDSQGPQETQY
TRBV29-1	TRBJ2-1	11	SVDGSRYNEQF
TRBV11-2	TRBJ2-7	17	ASRRVGKGPTRSSYEQY
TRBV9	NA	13	ASSVFSGSWYEQY
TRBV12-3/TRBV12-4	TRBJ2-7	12	ASRSDRISYEQY
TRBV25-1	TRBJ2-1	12	ASSGLAGVGEQF
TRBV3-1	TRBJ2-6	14	ASSQFGKAGANVLT
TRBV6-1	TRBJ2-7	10	ASSDLRYEQY
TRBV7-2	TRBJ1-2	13	ASSIRRAGASGYT
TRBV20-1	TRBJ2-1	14	SARQISAEEYNEQF
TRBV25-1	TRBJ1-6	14	ASSGPGQGPNSPLH
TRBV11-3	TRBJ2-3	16	ASSQEGRDRGCPDTQY
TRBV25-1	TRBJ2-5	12	ASSGGGPRETQY
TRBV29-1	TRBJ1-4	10	SVEDADRKLF
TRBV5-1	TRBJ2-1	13	ASTEGVTSYNEQF
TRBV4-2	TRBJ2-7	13	ASSQDRAGSYEQY
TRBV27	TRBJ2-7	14	ASSQSQGEVGREQY